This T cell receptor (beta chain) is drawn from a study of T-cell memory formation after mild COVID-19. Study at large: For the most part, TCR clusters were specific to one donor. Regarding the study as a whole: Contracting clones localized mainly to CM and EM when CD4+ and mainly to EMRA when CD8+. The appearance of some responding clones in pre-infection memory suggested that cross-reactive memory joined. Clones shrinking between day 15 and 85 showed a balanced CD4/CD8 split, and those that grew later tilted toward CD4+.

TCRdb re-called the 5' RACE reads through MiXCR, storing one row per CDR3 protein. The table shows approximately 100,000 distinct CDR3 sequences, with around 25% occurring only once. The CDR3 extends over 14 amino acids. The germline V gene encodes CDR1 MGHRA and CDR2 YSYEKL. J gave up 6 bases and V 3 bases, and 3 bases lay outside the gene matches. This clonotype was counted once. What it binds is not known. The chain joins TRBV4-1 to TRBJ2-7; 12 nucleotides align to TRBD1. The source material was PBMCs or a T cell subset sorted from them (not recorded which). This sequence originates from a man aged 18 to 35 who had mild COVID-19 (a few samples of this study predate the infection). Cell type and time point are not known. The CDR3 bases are TGCGCCAGCAGCCAGGGACAGGGGGCTATCGAGCAGTACGTC. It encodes CASSQGQGAIEQYV.